One T cell receptor (beta chain) is described in this entry. Which antigen it targets is not known. No per-base quality is available; no much larger clone lies one base away. This specimen belongs to a study of OX40 agonist ivuxolimab in advanced cancers. General notes on the study: Ivuxolimab was a fully human IgG2 agonistic monoclonal antibody targeting the costimulatory receptor OX40 (CD134). Intravenous ivuxolimab was administered to patients every 2 weeks at six dose levels: 0.01, 0.1, 0.3, 1.5, 3 and 10 mg/kg. Among the roughly 52 dose-escalation patients, approximately 20 had hepatocellular carcinoma, roughly 15 melanoma, 9 renal cell carcinoma and 9 head and neck cancer. In the dose-escalation cohort, roughly 80% of patients were male, and the mean age was around 60 years, with a range of 23 to 79. Patients were allowed to have had prior anti-PD-1, anti-PD-L1 or anti-CTLA-4 therapy, and 30% to 40% of the dose-escalation patients had previously received checkpoint inhibitors. Three dose-escalation patients achieved partial responses, one with hepatocellular carcinoma and two with cutaneous melanoma. Peripheral TCRbeta sequencing was intended to test whether TCR sequence diversity was altered and clonal T-cell expansion was caused by ivuxolimab. The monotherapy dose-escalation portion (N of about 50 patients) of the phase I ivuxolimab trial is reported in the paper. Overall study outcomes, separate from this receptor: Low levels of normalized T-cell clonal expansion were also seen in some nonresponding patients. In the 0.1-3.0 mg/kg groups, partial responders were among the patients with the lowest normalized peripheral clonal expansion, particularly in CD8+ T cells. At doses of 0.1 to 3.0 mg/kg, clonal expansion of both CD4+ and CD8+ blood T cells was observed from baseline to week 6. After ivuxolimab, more expanded clones were found on average in CD8+ T cells than in CD4+ T cells. The antigen specificity of the peripheral T cells that underwent clonal expansion was not determined.

Genomic DNA was extracted from sorted cells for sequencing of the TCRbeta CDR3 region. The immunoSEQ Assay was used for sequencing of TCRbeta CDR3 regions. Sourced from immuneACCESS, this table was stored by TCRdb with only in-frame sequences that have V and J called. A share of the clones is absent; for the studies checked, an unresolved V gene accounts for under half, and the remainder has no known explanation. Across this sample there are 97,000 or so clones, with 90% seen only once. The top ten clonotypes cover roughly 0.17% of the sample. Patients with autoimmune disease history or receiving systemic immunosuppression were excluded from the trial. Peripheral blood for TCR sequencing was drawn from every dose cohort at baseline, at cycle 4 day 1 and at cycle 7 day 1. The samples were drawn from a first-in-human, open-label, multicenter phase I dose-escalation trial of ivuxolimab. The trial enrolled adults with locally advanced or metastatic head and neck squamous cell, hepatocellular, melanoma or renal cell carcinoma. Before TCR sequencing, CD4+ T cells and CD8+ T cells from peripheral blood were sorted into separate populations.

The origin of this receptor is an adult with an advanced solid tumor such as melanoma, head and neck, liver or kidney cancer. The source material was CD4+ or CD8+ T cells sorted from blood, sampled in a trial of the OX40 agonist ivuxolimab.

The sequence in DNA is TGTGCCAGCAGTGAGGTGGGGAGGAGGGTAGAAGAGACCCAGTACTTC. It encodes CASSEVGRRVEETQYF. Recombination connected TRBV5-4 to TRBJ2-5; matching of 6 bases hints at TRBD2 as the D gene. The germline V gene (reference sequence) sets CDR1 to SGHNT and CDR2 to YYREEE. Trimming costs V 5 bases and J 3 bases, and their ends lie 20 bases apart. Reading from cysteine to phenylalanine, the CDR3 counts 16 amino acids. The sequence is cut down to CDR3 DNA, 48 bases in frame from base 1.